The clone carrying this TCR beta chain was detected a few times. Its antigen is as yet unknown. The CDR3 covers 15 residues. CDR1 is KGHDR, CDR2 SFDVKD, per germline. V was pared by 5 bases and J by 5 bases, with 17 bases between. One entry per CDR3 protein results from TCRdb running MiXCR on the RT-PCR reads. This repertoire shows about 500,000 distinct CDR3 sequences, approximately 15% found once; its top ten account for less than 4%. The data stem from a study of response to subunit inactivated influenza vaccine. Findings and caveats of the study: Seasonal influenza vaccination, on each occasion, was suggested by the authors to recruit few new T cells.

The chain joins TRBV24-1 to TRBJ2-5; D not resolved. This material consisted of CD4+ T cells sorted from PBMCs, taken around 25 months after vaccination. This receptor was obtained from a man in his fifties or sixties who received an inactivated influenza vaccine. The CDR3 loop is CATSGVMGNGETQYF. The DNA for the CDR3 is TGTGCCACCAGTGGTGTTATGGGGAATGGGGAGACCCAGTACTTC.